A selection of T cell receptor beta chains follows, all from one sample in a study of T-cell reconstitution after alpha-beta-depleted transplantation in children. MiXCR, run by TCRdb on the PCR reads, gives a single entry per CDR3 protein. The sample contains about 540,000 distinct CDR3 sequences, about 17% of which appear only once. The source was PBMCs from the stem cell graft donor, collected from the stem cell graft. Receptors were obtained from a human donor who donated a stem cell graft to a child with acute lymphoblastic leukemia. Each CDR3 is given with its conserved first and last residue. The D gene is left open where the match is weak. Only part of the rows carry a size: once, few, many, or a class if the clone is expanded.

TRBJ1-1 - TRBV27 once TGTGCCAGCAGTTTTTCGGTTTTGGACACTGAAGCTTTCTTT CASSFSVLDTEAFF
TRBJ2-4 TRBD1 TRBV5-1 many TGCGCCAGCAGCGGGGCGACAGGGGCGGACATTCAGTACTTC CASSGATGADIQYF
TRBJ2-1 - TRBV27 - TGTGCCAGCTCCCCAGGGGGAGGCAGGTTGAGGAATGAGCAGTTCTTC CASSPGGGRLRNEQFF
TRBJ1-5 - TRBV9 few TGTGCCAGCAGCGTAGGGGGGGGTACTCAGCCCCAGCATTTT CASSVGGGTQPQHF
TRBJ1-3 - TRBV6-5 few TGTGCCAGCAGTTACTCGACTCCGTACGGGACTGGGGGAAACACCATATATTTT CASSYSTPYGTGGNTIYF
TRBJ2-5 - TRBV27 few TGTGCCAGCAGTTGGACGCGGAACCAAGAGACCCAGTACTTC CASSWTRNQETQYF
TRBJ2-3 - TRBV10-2 few TGCGCCAGCAGTTCCCTAGCGCCGGCAGATACGCAGTATTTT CASSSLAPADTQYF
TRBJ1-1 - TRBV6-5 few TGTGCCAGCAGTTTCCATAGGGGTGAAGCTTTCTTT CASSFHRGEAFF
TRBJ2-1 TRBD2 TRBV3-1 - TGTGCCAGCAGCCAACAGCTAGCGGGAAACAATGAGCAGTTCTTC CASSQQLAGNNEQFF
TRBJ2-5 - TRBV7-6 few TGTGCCAGCAGCTTAAGCCACGAGACCCAGTACTTC CASSLSHETQYF
TRBJ2-7 TRBD1 TRBV5-8 - TGTGCCAGCAGCATGGACAGGGAGCTCGAGCAGTACTTC CASSMDRELEQYF
TRBJ1-3 - TRBV3-1 - TGTGCCAGCAGCCAAGGACAGGCCGGAAACACCATATATTTT CASSQGQAGNTIYF
TRBJ2-4 - TRBV7-9 - TGTGCCAGCAGCGGCACAGGGAACCCAGCCAAAAACATTCAGTACTTC CASSGTGNPAKNIQYF
TRBJ2-7 - TRBV5-1 - TGCGCCAGCAGCTTGGAGGGGGGACGGGAGCAGTACTTC CASSLEGGREQYF
TRBJ1-5 TRBD1 TRBV5-4 few TGTGCCAGCAGCTTAAATATCCTAGACAGGGGGCGAGGGGGGCAGCCCCAGCATTTT CASSLNILDRGRGGQPQHF
TRBJ2-1 TRBD1 TRBV29-1 - TGCAGCGTTGAAGATCGAACTCAGGGGGTCAATGAGCAGTTCTTC CSVEDRTQGVNEQFF
TRBJ1-1 - TRBV4-1 few TGCGCCAGCAGCCTCAAGGCGGGAGGGAACACTGAAGCTTTCTTT CASSLKAGGNTEAFF
TRBJ2-1 - TRBV27 few TGTGCCAGCGGCCACGGCGGAAGCTCCTACAATGAGCAGTTCTTC CASGHGGSSYNEQFF
TRBJ2-7 - TRBV19 - TGTGCCAGTAGTATAGTGGCCTCATCCTACGAGCAGTACTTC CASSIVASSYEQYF
TRBJ1-2 TRBD1 TRBV18 - TGTGCCAGCTCACTCGGACAGGGGGCTCACTATGGCTACACCTTC CASSLGQGAHYGYTF
TRBJ1-1 - TRBV7-9 few TGTGCCAGCAGCCCACCCCTAGGAACTGAAGCTTTCTTT CASSPPLGTEAFF
TRBJ2-1 TRBD2 TRBV13 - TGTGCCAGCAGCTTCAGGACTAGCTTCGATGAGCAGTTCTTC CASSFRTSFDEQFF
TRBJ2-1 TRBD2 TRBV12-3/TRBV12-4 - TGTGCCAGCAGTACTAGCGGGGCCTACAATGAGCAGTTCTTC CASSTSGAYNEQFF
TRBJ2-1 - TRBV5-1 - TGCGCCAGCAGCTGGGGGGGGGCTGGATCCTACAATGAGCAGTTCTTC CASSWGGAGSYNEQFF
TRBJ1-1 - TRBV20-1 - TGCATACGGACTGAAGCTTTCTTT CIRTEAFF
TRBJ2-1 - TRBV18 - TGTGCCAGCTCACCGCGGGACTTCCAAACGAATGAGCAGTTCTTC CASSPRDFQTNEQFF
TRBJ1-1 - TRBV25-1 - TGTGCCAGCATAACAGCCATGAACACTGAAGCTTTCTTT CASITAMNTEAFF
TRBJ1-4 - TRBV5-1 - TGCGCCAGCAGCTTCGGGTGGGTGAATGAAAAACTGTTTTTT CASSFGWVNEKLFF
TRBJ2-1 TRBD2 TRBV5-1 many TGCGCCAGCAGCTCAGGACTAGCGGGAGTCGATGAGCAGTTCTTC CASSSGLAGVDEQFF
TRBJ2-1 TRBD2 TRBV5-1 few TGCGCCAGCAGCTTGGAGGGGACTAGCGGGAGGGCCTGGGGTAATGAGCAGTTCTTC CASSLEGTSGRAWGNEQFF
TRBJ1-2 - TRBV29-1 few TGCAGCGTACGAAAACAGAACGGCTACACCTTC CSVRKQNGYTF
TRBJ1-1 TRBD1 TRBV7-3 - TGTGCCAGCAGCCGACAGGGGAACATCGCAGAAGCTTTCTTT CASSRQGNIAEAFF
TRBJ1-1 - TRBV11-2 few TGTGCCAGCAGCCTCGAGGCAGGGTACACTGAAGCTTTCTTT CASSLEAGYTEAFF
TRBJ2-7 - TRBV2 - TGTGCCAGCAGTGGTTCAGGAGGCAGGGGAATTGCTGGGCAGTACTTC CASSGSGGRGIAGQYF
TRBJ2-2 - TRBV20-1 - TGCAGTGCTAGACTAGCGAACACCGGGGAGCTGTTTTTT CSARLANTGELFF
TRBJ2-3 TRBD2 TRBV27 few TGTGCCACCAACGAAATGAGCGGGAATACGCAGTATTTT CATNEMSGNTQYF
TRBJ2-4 - TRBV15 - TGTGCCACCAGGGAACAGGGAGCCAAAAACATTCAGTACTTC CATREQGAKNIQYF
TRBJ2-7 TRBD2 TRBV11-2 - TGTGCCAGCAGCACCCCAATAGCGGGAGGGCGGTACGAGCAGTACTTC CASSTPIAGGRYEQYF
TRBJ2-1 TRBD1 TRBV29-1 - TGCAGCGTTCCTACCGACAGGGCGAGCTCCTACAATGAGCAGTTCTTC CSVPTDRASSYNEQFF
TRBJ1-5 - TRBV4-1 few TGCGCCAGCAGCCAAGGATTGACCGTTCAGCCCCAGCATTTT CASSQGLTVQPQHF
TRBJ2-1 TRBD2 TRBV5-1 - TGCGCCAGCAGCCGCTGGGCGGGAGGGAATGAGCAGTTCTTC CASSRWAGGNEQFF
TRBJ2-1 - TRBV7-9 many TGTGCCAGCAGCTTAGTAGGCCAGGGCGGATACAATGAGCAGTTCTTC CASSLVGQGGYNEQFF
TRBJ2-5 - TRBV27 few TGTGCCAGCAGTAGGACGGCGGCACGGACCCAGTACTTC CASSRTAARTQYF